These 5 T cell receptor beta chains came from one sample sequenced in a study of T cell responses to AZD1222 COVID-19 vaccine. Using immunoSEQ multiplex PCR, the repertoire was profiled, and TCRdb retains in-frame clones only, with some absent. This sample has under 300,000 clones, with more than 85% found just once. The sample in question was peripheral blood, obtained on day 0 of AZD1222 vaccination. These receptors were taken from an adult in good health.

In its sample, this clone was seen once. This chain joins TRBV27 and TRBJ1-1; tentative D call: TRBD1 (5 bases). The CDR3 has 15 amino acids. The germline V gene has CDR1 MNHEY and CDR2 SMNVEV (reference sequence). V was clipped by 7 bases and J by 4 bases, with 19 bases between them. The CDR3 sequence is CASNNVWGPFTEAFF. The CDR3 nucleotides read TGTGCCAGCAATAACGTGTGGGGCCCATTCACTGAAGCTTTCTTT.

The rearrangement uses TRBV7-2 and TRBJ2-6; 8 positions match TRBD2. After removal of 1 base from V and 0 bases from J, the junction contained 8 bases not matched to a gene. From germline, CDR1 is SGHTA and CDR2 FQGNSA. The CDR3 is made up of 19 amino acids. The CDR3 region has the DNA TGTGCCAGCAGCTTAGTCGCCGTAGCGGGGCTCTCTGGGGCCAACGTCCTGACTTTC. Amino acid sequence: CASSLVAVAGLSGANVLTF.

V usage is TRBV29-1 and J usage is TRBJ2-2; 10 nucleotides align to TRBD1. The CDR3 is 14 amino acids. Germline loops: CDR1 SQVTM, CDR2 ANQGSEA. V shed 7 bases and J 3 bases; nucleotides not matched to a gene: 5. CDR3 nucleotide sequence: TGCAGCGCGCGCGGGACAGGGGACACCGGGGAGCTGTTTTTT. Its protein is CSARGTGDTGELFF.

The sample holds one count of this clone. V usage is TRBV10-3 and J usage is TRBJ2-7; D remains ambiguous. The CDR3 extends over 12 amino acids. Germline-derived CDR1 and CDR2 are ENHRY and SYGVKD. V was trimmed by 2 bases and J by 3 bases, leaving 5 bases between them. This chain's CDR3 is CAISEHSYEQYF. The CDR3 DNA follows: TGTGCCATCAGTGAGCACAGCTACGAGCAGTACTTC.

This chain links TRBV7-3 with TRBJ2-1; D is uncertain. V was shortened by 5 bases and J by 5 bases, with 13 bases between the two germline ends. The germline CDR1 and CDR2 sequences are SGHTA and FQGTGA. CDR3 length: 14 amino acids. The CDR3 DNA sequence: TGTGCCAGCAGCGCAAGTGGCCTCGACAATGAGCAGTTCTTC. It encodes CASSASGLDNEQFF.